The entry below gives a single T cell receptor beta chain sequence along with its context. The antigen remains undetermined. Clones were sequenced by immunoSEQ multiplex PCR, and TCRdb holds only the in-frame ones, with some missing. The sample lists fewer than 75,000 clones; about 90% were seen once. The source of the sample is a study of OX40 agonist ivuxolimab in advanced cancers. Study findings and constraints: Among T cells, CD8+ cells averaged more expanded clones than CD4+ cells.

The sequences come from CD4+ or CD8+ T cells sorted from blood, collected in a trial of the OX40 agonist ivuxolimab. The sequence was obtained from an adult with an advanced solid tumor such as melanoma, head and neck, liver or kidney cancer.

The CDR3 sequence is CASSTQLAGVEQFF. CDR3 DNA: TGTGCCAGTAGTACCCAACTAGCGGGGGTTGAGCAGTTCTTC. The V gene is TRBV19, the J gene TRBJ2-1, with 11 bases identical to TRBD2. J lost 9 bases, V lost 4 bases, and 5 bases had no gene match. This CDR3 comprises 14 residues. CDR1 and CDR2 (germline): LNHDA, SQIVND (reference sequence).